This T cell receptor (beta chain) was sequenced during a study of technical replicates of blood from a handful of donors. This CDR3 comprises 12 residues. V was trimmed by 3 bases and J by 1 base, leaving 4 bases between them. The germline V gene has CDR1 GTSNPN and CDR2 SVGIG (reference sequence). Repertoires were generated with immunoSEQ multiplex PCR, while TCRdb's copy carries only in-frame clones and drops some. The data show 70,000 or so clones, over 95% seen once. The sequence was obtained from a human donor in good health. The sequenced sample consisted of T cells isolated from PBMCs. This chain links TRBV30 with TRBJ1-5; D ambiguous. The CDR3 coding sequence is TGTGCCTGGAGCGGGAGCAATCAGCCCCAGCATTTT. This sequence encodes CAWSGSNQPQHF. The full variable domain, completed using reference TRBV30 and TRBJ1-5, is SQTIHQWPATLVQPVGSPLSLECTVEGTSNPNLYWYRQAAGRGLQLLFYSVGIGQISSEVPQNLSASRPQDRQFILSSKKLLLSDSGFYLCAWSGSNQPQHFGDGTRLSIL.